This passage covers 21 T cell receptor beta chains from one sample sequenced in a study of graft-versus-host responses after intestinal transplantation. Antigen specificity for these receptors is unknown. TCRdb's table, derived via immunoSEQ multiplex PCR, lists solely in-frame clones and lacks some. Found here are about 110,000 clones, about 92% of them singletons; the top ten hold 1.2%. Sequencing used unstimulated CD8+ T cells sorted from spleen or lymph node cells, obtained before transplant. The receptors stem from a human donor who was the organ donor for an intestinal transplant.

The gene calls are TRBV19 and TRBJ2-1, with a tentative D call TRBD1 (5 bases). From germline, CDR1 is LNHDA and CDR2 SQIVND (reference sequence). Trimming removed 2 bases from V and 4 bases from J, with 15 bases in between. This CDR3 has 16 amino acids. CDR3 loop: CASSILGLDLYNEQFF. DNA for the CDR3: TGTGCCAGTAGTATATTGGGGCTAGACTTATACAATGAGCAGTTCTTC.

J is TRBJ2-3 and V is TRBV28; 9 nucleotides agree with TRBD2. This CDR3 has 13 residues. Germline V gene sequence: CDR1 MDHEN, CDR2 SYDVKM. The CDR3 DNA is TGTGCTGGAGCGGGAGGCGGCACAGATACGCAGTATTTT. This codes for CAGAGGGTDTQYF.

This chain connects TRBV4-3 to TRBJ2-3, with 7 bases fitting TRBD2. Trimming removed 0 bases from V and 0 bases from J; junction bases left unmatched: 9. The CDR3 contains 18 residues. Germline V gene sequence: CDR1 LGHNA, CDR2 YSLEER. The CDR3 region is CASSQEVVSGISTDTQYF. The CDR3 nucleotides are TGCGCCAGCAGCCAAGAGGTGGTAAGCGGGATAAGCACAGATACGCAGTATTTT.

The chain combines TRBV14 with TRBJ2-7; the D gene could be TRBD1 or TRBD2 (5 bases each). The length of the CDR3 is 15 residues. V lost 1 base to trimming and J lost 2 bases, with 12 bases between them. Per germline, CDR1 SGHDN and CDR2 FVKESK. The CDR3 coding sequence is TGTGCCAGCAGCCAAGTCCGGGACGGAACCTACGAGCAGTACTTC. Translating it yields CASSQVRDGTYEQYF.

The rearrangement links TRBV27 to TRBJ2-5; 8 nucleotides line up with TRBD1. The CDR3 has 17 residues. Per germline, CDR1 MNHEY and CDR2 SMNVEV (reference sequence). The V gene end was trimmed by 3 bases and the J gene end by 4 bases; junction bases not matched to a gene: 13. The CDR3 spells CASSFLRDRHSGETQYF. The DNA of the CDR3 is TGTGCCAGCAGTTTCCTCCGGGACAGGCATAGCGGAGAGACCCAGTACTTC.

The rearrangement joins TRBV12-5 to TRBJ2-3; 13 nucleotides match TRBD2. The junction had 17 bases not matched to a gene; V was cut back by 1 base and J by 4 bases. This CDR3 region has 21 residues. Looked up from germline, CDR1 is LGHNT and CDR2 is FRNRAP. The CDR3 loop reads CASGLAHPAQLAGGPADTQYF. Here the CDR3 DNA reads TGTGCTAGTGGTTTGGCCCATCCCGCCCAACTAGCGGGAGGGCCCGCAGATACGCAGTATTTT.

This clone has more than one count but fewer than ten. J is TRBJ2-3 and V is TRBV10-3; no reliable D call. CDR1 is ENHRY, CDR2 SYGVKD, per germline. The ends were cut back, 7 bases at V and 3 bases at J, with 11 bases in the middle. The CDR3 covers 13 residues. This CDR3 reads CAITQRWTDTQYF. The CDR3 DNA reads as TGTGCCATCACCCAGCGATGGACAGATACGCAGTATTTT.

The chain employs TRBV13 and TRBJ1-2; D uncertain. The ends were cut back, 1 base at V and 4 bases at J, with 13 bases in the middle. The CDR3 totals 15 residues. The germline V gene has CDR1 PRHDT and CDR2 FYEKMQ (reference sequence). CDR3 residues: CASSLEGSRFYGYTF. CDR3 nucleotide sequence: TGTGCCAGCAGCTTAGAAGGCAGCCGGTTCTATGGCTACACCTTC.

The rearrangement links TRBV4-1 to TRBJ2-7, with 9 bases that match TRBD1. The CDR3 extends over 15 amino acids. Losses at the gene ends were 5 bases for V and 6 bases for J; bases not matched to a gene: 11. In germline, CDR1 is MGHRA, CDR2 YSYEKL. The DNA for the CDR3 is TGCGCCAGCAGCAGTGCCGGGGACAGGGTAACCGAGCAGTACTTC. It translates to CASSSAGDRVTEQYF.

The chain has TRBV7-3 and TRBJ2-7; no clear D. CDR1 SGHTA and CDR2 FQGTGA come from the germline V gene. CDR3 size: 13 residues. The V end lost 5 bases, the J end lost 3 bases, and 11 bases lay between the germline ends. CDR3 sequence: CASSIFLGYEQYF. The CDR3 bases are TGTGCCAGCAGCATATTTCTCGGCTACGAGCAGTACTTC.

V gene TRBV4-1 combines with J gene TRBJ1-2; a possible D gene is TRBD1 (6 bases). This CDR3 has 17 amino acids. CDR1 and CDR2 from the germline V gene are MGHRA and YSYEKL. The ends were cut back, 5 bases at V and 6 bases at J, with 25 bases in the middle. The DNA for the CDR3 is TGCGCCAGCAGCGTGCGACCCCAGGGGTCGGATCAGGATGGCTACACCTTC. Protein product: CASSVRPQGSDQDGYTF.

The chain links TRBV7-9 to TRBJ2-7, with 7 bases fitting TRBD2. CDR1 and CDR2 from the germline V gene are SEHNR and FQNEAQ (reference sequence). The CDR3 extends over 14 amino acids. V was pared by 5 bases and J by 5 bases, with 9 bases of the junction left unmatched. CDR3 DNA: TGTGCCAGCAGCCCAGCGGGGAGGGCTCACGAGCAGTACTTC. Residues: CASSPAGRAHEQYF.

The V gene is TRBV9, the J gene TRBJ1-2; D unresolved. Germline CDR1 reads SGDLS; CDR2 reads YYNGEE. This CDR3 has 14 amino acids. V shed 3 bases and J shed 8 bases, with 17 bases lying between them. CDR3 region: CASSDTEHGEGYTF. In DNA form, the CDR3 reads TGTGCCAGCAGCGACACCGAACATGGGGAAGGCTACACCTTC.

The rearrangement joins TRBV27 to TRBJ2-1; the match to TRBD2 covers 8 bases. CDR3 size: 15 residues. The V gene's germline CDR1 is MNHEY and CDR2 SMNVEV (reference sequence). Trimming took 5 bases from V and 5 from J; bases not matched to a gene: 8. CDR3 bases: TGTGCCAGCAGTCCTTCTCCGGGAGGGAACAATGAGCAGTTCTTC. Protein: CASSPSPGGNNEQFF.

This chain uses TRBV9 with TRBJ1-3; unclear D gene. Germline CDR1 and CDR2: SGDLS and YYNGEE. Trimming stripped 0 bases from V and 0 bases from J, with 4 bases between. This CDR3 has 14 amino acids. This chain's CDR3 is CASSVAISGNTIYF. The CDR3 bases are TGTGCCAGCAGCGTAGCCATCTCTGGAAACACCATATATTTT.

The genes are TRBV7-2 and TRBJ2-3, with 14 bases aligning to TRBD2. The V segment lost 3 bases and the J segment 4 bases; nucleotides outside the gene matches: 0. This CDR3 comprises 15 residues. Germline-derived CDR1 and CDR2 are SGHTA and FQGNSA. Written as DNA, the CDR3 is TGTGCCAGCAGCTTGACTAGCGGGAGGGCAGATACGCAGTATTTT. It codes for CASSLTSGRADTQYF.

The chain recombines TRBV30 with TRBJ2-7; TRBD1 matches 7 bases. From germline, CDR1 is GTSNPN and CDR2 SVGIG (reference sequence). The CDR3 has 12 residues. Trimming cost V 1 base and J 6 bases; bases outside gene matches: 3. DNA of the CDR3: TGTGCCTGGAGTGGGGACAGAGGCGAGCAGTACTTC. It yields the protein CAWSGDRGEQYF.

The chain links TRBV5-4 to TRBJ2-7; 8 nucleotides line up with TRBD1. After removal of 0 bases from V and 2 bases from J, the junction contained 4 bases not matched to a gene. CDR3 length equals 15 residues. Germline loops: CDR1 SGHNT, CDR2 YYREEE (reference sequence). CDR3 DNA: TGTGCCAGCAGCTTGGAAGGGACAGGAACCTACGAGCAGTACTTC. It codes for CASSLEGTGTYEQYF. The full variable domain, in which reference TRBV5-4 and TRBJ2-7 provide the parts outside the CDR3, is ETGVTQSPTHLIKTRGQQVTLRCSSQSGHNTVSWYQQALGQGPQFIFQYYREEENGRGNFPPRFSGLQFPNYSSELNVNALELDDSALYLCASSLEGTGTYEQYFGPGTRLTVT.

The chain couples TRBV13 to TRBJ1-2, with D tentatively TRBD1 (6 bases). Germline V CDR1 and CDR2: PRHDT, FYEKMQ (reference sequence). The CDR3 consists of 12 residues. V gave up 8 bases and J gave up 4 bases, with 11 bases separating them. This chain's CDR3 is CASQGGSYGYTF. DNA for the CDR3: TGTGCCAGCCAAGGGGGGTCCTATGGCTACACCTTC. Based on the CDR3 plus reference TRBV13 and TRBJ1-2, the full variable domain is AAGVIQSPRHLIKEKRETATLKCYPIPRHDTVYWYQQGPGQDPQFLISFYEKMQSDKGSIPDRFSAQQFSDYHSELNMSSLELGDSALYFCASQGGSYGYTFGSGTRLTVV.

The chain couples TRBV20-1 to TRBJ2-1; D unresolved. Trimming left V 7 bases short and J 3 bases short, with 4 bases between. The V gene's germline CDR1 is DFQATT and CDR2 SNEGSKA (reference sequence). CDR3 size: 10 residues. The DNA of the CDR3 is TGCAGTGTGCACTACAATGAGCAGTTCTTC. Its protein product is CSVHYNEQFF.

This chain links TRBV4-1 with TRBJ1-2; D possibly corresponds to TRBD1 (6 bases). Germline V gene data show CDR1 as MGHRA and CDR2 as YSYEKL. V lost 4 bases and J lost 4, with 19 bases in between. This CDR3 spans 16 amino acids. The CDR3 DNA sequence: TGCGCCAGCAGCCTCGATGAAGAGGACAGTGGCTATGGCTACACCTTC. It yields the protein CASSLDEEDSGYGYTF.